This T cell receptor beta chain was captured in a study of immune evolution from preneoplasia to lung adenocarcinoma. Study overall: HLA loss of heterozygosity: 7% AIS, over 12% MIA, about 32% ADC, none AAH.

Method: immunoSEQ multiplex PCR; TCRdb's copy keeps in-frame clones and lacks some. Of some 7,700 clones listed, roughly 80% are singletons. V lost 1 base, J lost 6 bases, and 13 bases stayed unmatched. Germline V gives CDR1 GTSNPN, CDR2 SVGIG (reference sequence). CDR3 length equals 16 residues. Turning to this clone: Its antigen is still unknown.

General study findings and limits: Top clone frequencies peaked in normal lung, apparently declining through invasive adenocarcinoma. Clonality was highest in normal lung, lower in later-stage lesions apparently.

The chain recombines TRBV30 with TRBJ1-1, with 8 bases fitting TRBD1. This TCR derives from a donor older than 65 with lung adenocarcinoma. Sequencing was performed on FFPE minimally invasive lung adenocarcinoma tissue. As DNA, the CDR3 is TGTGCCTGGAGTGCCATACCCCCTCCGACAGGGGCTGAAGCTTTCTTT. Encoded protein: CAWSAIPPPTGAEAFF.